This passage covers 5 T cell receptor beta chains from one sample sequenced in a study of T cell responses to AZD1222 COVID-19 vaccine. The protocol was immunoSEQ multiplex PCR, while the TCRdb copy is restricted to in-frame clones and leaves out a portion. The data contain over 50,000 clones, roughly 89% of them singletons. Sequencing used peripheral blood, obtained on day 0 of AZD1222 vaccination. These receptors originate from an adult in good health.

V usage is TRBV4-3 and J usage is TRBJ2-1; D ambiguous. V lost 0 bases and J lost 7, with 10 bases in between. This CDR3 has 14 residues. The V gene's germline CDR1 is LGHNA and CDR2 YSLEER. The CDR3 nucleotides are TGCGCCAGCAGCCAAGAACAGAACAGTAATGAGCAGTTCTTC. Amino acid sequence: CASSQEQNSNEQFF.

A single count supports this clone. The genes are TRBV30 and TRBJ2-1; 7 bases are a match to TRBD2. The CDR3 covers 14 residues. The germline gives CDR1 GTSNPN, CDR2 SVGIG (reference sequence). The ends lost 7 bases at V and 2 bases at J; junction bases unmatched: 8. The CDR3 nucleotides are TGTGCCTTCCTCCCTGGGGGGGCCTACAATGAGCAGTTCTTC. Residues: CAFLPGGAYNEQFF.

The chain joins TRBV7-7 to TRBJ2-1; tentative D call: TRBD1 (6 bases). The CDR3 has 13 residues. CDR1 is SSHAT and CDR2 is FNYEAQ in the germline V gene (reference sequence). V was shortened by 3 bases and J by 5 bases, with 8 bases between the two germline ends. In DNA, the CDR3 is TGTGCCAGCAGCTTTGGACAGAACAATGAGCAGTTCTTC. This codes for CASSFGQNNEQFF.

The J gene is TRBJ2-1, the V gene TRBV11-3, with unresolved D. The CDR3 has 13 residues. Germline CDR1 reads SGHNT; CDR2 reads YENEEA. V was shortened by 5 bases and J by 9 bases, with 14 bases between the two germline ends. CDR3 region: CASSPPGWSEQFF. In DNA, the CDR3 is TGTGCCAGCAGCCCCCCCGGGTGGTCTGAGCAGTTCTTC.

The V call is TRBV27, the J call TRBJ2-2; TRBD1 or TRBD2 may be the D gene (5 bases each). The germline V and J ends were trimmed by 5 bases and 5 bases, with 21 bases remaining between them. CDR3 length equals 17 residues. Germline assignment: CDR1 MNHEY and CDR2 SMNVEV (reference sequence). Here the CDR3 reads CASSPGPTWDLTGELFF. The CDR3 DNA is TGTGCCAGCAGTCCAGGACCAACCTGGGACCTTACCGGGGAGCTGTTTTTT.